This T cell receptor (beta chain) was identified in a study of shared clonotypes between healthy human individuals. In the study overall: Participating donors consisted of a couple of women and a few men aged 18 to 49.

General observations from the study: Memory subsets generally showed lower estimated richness than naive subsets.

This CDR3 has 14 residues. V was clipped by 5 bases and J by 5 bases, with 16 bases between them. Germline CDR1 SGDLS, CDR2 YYNGEE. Produced via immunoSEQ multiplex PCR; TCRdb's table is partial and in-frame only. Here the sample spans about 1.9 million clones, 85% to 95% being singletons. Naive CD8 isolation took CD45RO-negative cells positively selected for CCR7 and excluded terminally differentiated effector memory CD45RA+ cells. Study donors comprised healthy, HIV-negative adults devoid of recent acute infection or vaccination. As regards this clone: The antigen remains undetermined.

The specimen was naive CD8+ T cells from PBMCs. The chain couples TRBV9 to TRBJ2-5; D is undetermined. The clonotype was recovered from a man younger than 35 in good health. Some clones in this sample may be carry-over from other donors' samples. CDR3 in amino acids: CASRGLLGLETQYF. DNA for the CDR3: TGTGCCAGCAGGGGATTACTCGGTCTTGAGACCCAGTACTTC.